This T cell receptor beta chain was recovered during a study of blood T cell repertoires in COVID-19 (dated by TCRdb to the early 2020s). With respect to the entire study: Collaborator samples came from the United States, Italy and Spain and covered acute and convalescent phases of COVID-19. Where available, HLA class I and class II types were obtained from metadata supplied by the sample provider rather than from assay-based typing. Samples were obtained from the ongoing ImmuneRACE study (first 160 participants) and from 950 to 1,500 subjects provided by 6 global collaborators. The prospective study material was composed of cDNA or gDNA derived from T cells, B-cell-depleted T cells, or PBMCs. The dataset comprised deeply sampled blood TCRbeta repertoires from subjects exposed to, actively infected with, or recovered from COVID-19. A de-identified subject ID, COVID-19 status, age in years and sex were almost always included in the sample metadata. The repertoires were released in a freely available public database intended as a resource for research on the immune response to SARS-CoV-2. Overall results and qualifications from the work: The amount of clinical and demographic metadata varied by source and participant and was provided uncurated.

Whole blood was collected in K2EDTA tubes by collaborating institutions according to the institutions' own protocols. For TCRbeta analysis, collaborator samples were shipped as frozen whole blood, as isolated PBMCs, or as DNA extracted from either sample type. Counted from cysteine to phenylalanine, this CDR3 has 12 amino acids. The sequence is cut down to CDR3 DNA, 36 bases in frame from base 1. Reading the germline V gene gives CDR1 SNHLY and CDR2 FYNNEI. TCRbeta CDR3 regions were amplified from genomic DNA by means of the immunoSEQ Assay, a bias-controlled multiplex PCR. The authors processed their data as follows. The number of nucleated cells in each sample was estimated from the amplification of reference gene primers within the assay. To quantify the absolute abundance of each unique TCRbeta CDR3 rearrangement, sequence reads were collapsed and filtered. For each sample, productive Simpson clonality was calculated as the square root of Simpson's diversity index over productive rearrangements. The source is immuneACCESS, and TCRdb retained only in-frame sequences with V and J called. Part of the clones is not carried over; for the studies checked, unresolved V genes explain less than half of this, and the remainder is unexplained. V, J and clone size reflect that table, while D and trimming were determined from the DNA. Present in this sample are about 42,000 clones, roughly 81% of which were seen just once. In total, the top ten clones hold about 13% of the sample.

About this clone itself: Its target antigen remains unknown. One junction end disagrees with the germline gene, perhaps due to a read error.

Specimen: peripheral blood. This TCR was recovered from an older woman in a cohort sampled during active COVID-19. The rearrangement combines TRBV2 with TRBJ1-1; no D segment can be confidently identified. CDR3 loop: CASSVTQELSRF. In nucleotide form, the sequence is TGTGCCAGCAGCGTTACGCAAGAGCTTTCCCGGTTT.